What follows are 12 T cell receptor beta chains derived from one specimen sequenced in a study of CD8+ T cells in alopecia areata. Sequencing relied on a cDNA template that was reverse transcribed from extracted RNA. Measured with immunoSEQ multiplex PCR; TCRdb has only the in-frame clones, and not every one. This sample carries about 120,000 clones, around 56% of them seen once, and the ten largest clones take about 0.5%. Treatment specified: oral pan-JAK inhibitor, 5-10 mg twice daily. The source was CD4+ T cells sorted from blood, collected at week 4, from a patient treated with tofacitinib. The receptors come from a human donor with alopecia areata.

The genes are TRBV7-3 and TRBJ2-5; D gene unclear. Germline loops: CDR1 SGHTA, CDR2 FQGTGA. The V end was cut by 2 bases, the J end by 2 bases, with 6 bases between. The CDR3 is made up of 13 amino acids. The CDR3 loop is CASSLRTQETQYF. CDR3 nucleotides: TGTGCCAGCAGCTTACGAACACAAGAGACCCAGTACTTC.

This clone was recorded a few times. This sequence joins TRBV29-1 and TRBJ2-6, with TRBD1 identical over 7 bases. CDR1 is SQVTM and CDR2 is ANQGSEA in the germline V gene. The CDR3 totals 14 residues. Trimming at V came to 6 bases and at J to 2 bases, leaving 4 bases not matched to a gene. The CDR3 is CSVVQGTGANVLTF. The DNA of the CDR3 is TGCAGCGTCGTACAGGGGACTGGGGCCAACGTCCTGACTTTC.

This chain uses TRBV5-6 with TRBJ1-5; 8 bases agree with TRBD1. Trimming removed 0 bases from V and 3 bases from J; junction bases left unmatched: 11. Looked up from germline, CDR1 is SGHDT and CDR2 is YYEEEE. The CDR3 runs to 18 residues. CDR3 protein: CASSLGFSTGALNQPQHF. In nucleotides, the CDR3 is TGTGCCAGCAGCTTGGGTTTTTCGACAGGGGCTCTCAATCAGCCCCAGCATTTT.

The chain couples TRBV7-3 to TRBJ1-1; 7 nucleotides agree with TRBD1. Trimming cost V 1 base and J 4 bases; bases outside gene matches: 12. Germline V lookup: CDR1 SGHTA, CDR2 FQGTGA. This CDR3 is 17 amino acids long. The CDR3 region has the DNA TGTGCCAGCAGCTTAAGCAGGACAGGTGTCCGCGGCACTGAAGCTTTCTTT. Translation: CASSLSRTGVRGTEAFF. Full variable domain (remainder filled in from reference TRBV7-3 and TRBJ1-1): GAGVSQTPSNKVTEKGKYVELRCDPISGHTALYWYRQSLGQGPEFLIYFQGTGAADDSGLPNDRFFAVRPEGSVSTLKIQRTERGDSAVYLCASSLSRTGVRGTEAFFGQGTRLTVV.

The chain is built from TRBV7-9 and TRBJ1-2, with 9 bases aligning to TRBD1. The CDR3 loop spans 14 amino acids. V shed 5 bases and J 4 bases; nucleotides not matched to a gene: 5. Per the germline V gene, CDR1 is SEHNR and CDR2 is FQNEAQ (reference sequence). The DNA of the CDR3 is TGTGCCAGCAGCCAACGGGACAGGGCCTATGGCTACACCTTC. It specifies CASSQRDRAYGYTF.

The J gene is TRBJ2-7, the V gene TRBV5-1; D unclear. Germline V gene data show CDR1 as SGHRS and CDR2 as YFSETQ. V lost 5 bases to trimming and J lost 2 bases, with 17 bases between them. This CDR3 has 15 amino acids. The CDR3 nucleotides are TGCGCCAGCAGAGTTCAGGCCACTGTCCCCTACGAGCAGTACTTC. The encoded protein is CASRVQATVPYEQYF.

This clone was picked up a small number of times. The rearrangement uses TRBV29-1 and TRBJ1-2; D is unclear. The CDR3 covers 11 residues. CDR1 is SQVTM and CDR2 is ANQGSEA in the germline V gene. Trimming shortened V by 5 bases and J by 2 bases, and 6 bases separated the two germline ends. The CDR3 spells CSVRTNYGYTF. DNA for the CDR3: TGCAGCGTTCGGACGAACTATGGCTACACCTTC. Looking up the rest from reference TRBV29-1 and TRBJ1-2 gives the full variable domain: SAVISQKPSRDICQRGTSLTIQCQVDSQVTMMFWYRQQPGQSLTLIATANQGSEATYESGFVIDKFPISRPNLTFSTLTVSNMSPEDSSIYLCSVRTNYGYTFGSGTRLTVV.

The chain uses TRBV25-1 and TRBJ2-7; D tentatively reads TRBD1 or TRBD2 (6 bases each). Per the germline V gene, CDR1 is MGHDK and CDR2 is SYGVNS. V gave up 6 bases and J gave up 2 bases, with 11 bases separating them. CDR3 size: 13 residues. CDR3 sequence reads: CASRQGGTYEQYF. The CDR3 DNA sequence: TGTGCCAGCAGACAGGGAGGTACCTACGAGCAGTACTTC.

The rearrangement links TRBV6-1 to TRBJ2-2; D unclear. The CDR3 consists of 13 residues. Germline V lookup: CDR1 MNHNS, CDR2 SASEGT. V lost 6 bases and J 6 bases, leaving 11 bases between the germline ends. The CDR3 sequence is CASRPFEAGELFF. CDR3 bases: TGTGCCAGCAGGCCCTTTGAGGCCGGGGAGCTGTTTTTT.

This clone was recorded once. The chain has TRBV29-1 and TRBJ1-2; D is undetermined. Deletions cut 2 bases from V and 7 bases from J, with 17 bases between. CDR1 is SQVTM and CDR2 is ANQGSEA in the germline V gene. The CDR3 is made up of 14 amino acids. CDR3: CSVERVRSSGGYTF. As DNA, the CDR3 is TGCAGCGTTGAAAGAGTCAGATCCTCGGGTGGCTACACCTTC.

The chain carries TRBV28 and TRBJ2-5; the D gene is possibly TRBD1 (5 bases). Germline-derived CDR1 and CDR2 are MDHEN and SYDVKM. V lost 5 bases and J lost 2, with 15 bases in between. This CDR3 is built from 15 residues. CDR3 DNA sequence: TGTGCCAGCAGTACCGGTGGACACAGTCAAGAGACCCAGTACTTC. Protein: CASSTGGHSQETQYF.

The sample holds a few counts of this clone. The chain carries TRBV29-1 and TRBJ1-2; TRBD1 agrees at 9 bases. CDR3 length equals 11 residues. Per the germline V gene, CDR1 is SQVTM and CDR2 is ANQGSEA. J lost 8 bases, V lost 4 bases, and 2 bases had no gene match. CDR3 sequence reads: CSVGDRVGYTF. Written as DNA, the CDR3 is TGCAGCGTTGGGGACAGGGTAGGCTACACCTTC. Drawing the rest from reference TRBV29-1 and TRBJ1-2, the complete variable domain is SAVISQKPSRDICQRGTSLTIQCQVDSQVTMMFWYRQQPGQSLTLIATANQGSEATYESGFVIDKFPISRPNLTFSTLTVSNMSPEDSSIYLCSVGDRVGYTFGSGTRLTVV.